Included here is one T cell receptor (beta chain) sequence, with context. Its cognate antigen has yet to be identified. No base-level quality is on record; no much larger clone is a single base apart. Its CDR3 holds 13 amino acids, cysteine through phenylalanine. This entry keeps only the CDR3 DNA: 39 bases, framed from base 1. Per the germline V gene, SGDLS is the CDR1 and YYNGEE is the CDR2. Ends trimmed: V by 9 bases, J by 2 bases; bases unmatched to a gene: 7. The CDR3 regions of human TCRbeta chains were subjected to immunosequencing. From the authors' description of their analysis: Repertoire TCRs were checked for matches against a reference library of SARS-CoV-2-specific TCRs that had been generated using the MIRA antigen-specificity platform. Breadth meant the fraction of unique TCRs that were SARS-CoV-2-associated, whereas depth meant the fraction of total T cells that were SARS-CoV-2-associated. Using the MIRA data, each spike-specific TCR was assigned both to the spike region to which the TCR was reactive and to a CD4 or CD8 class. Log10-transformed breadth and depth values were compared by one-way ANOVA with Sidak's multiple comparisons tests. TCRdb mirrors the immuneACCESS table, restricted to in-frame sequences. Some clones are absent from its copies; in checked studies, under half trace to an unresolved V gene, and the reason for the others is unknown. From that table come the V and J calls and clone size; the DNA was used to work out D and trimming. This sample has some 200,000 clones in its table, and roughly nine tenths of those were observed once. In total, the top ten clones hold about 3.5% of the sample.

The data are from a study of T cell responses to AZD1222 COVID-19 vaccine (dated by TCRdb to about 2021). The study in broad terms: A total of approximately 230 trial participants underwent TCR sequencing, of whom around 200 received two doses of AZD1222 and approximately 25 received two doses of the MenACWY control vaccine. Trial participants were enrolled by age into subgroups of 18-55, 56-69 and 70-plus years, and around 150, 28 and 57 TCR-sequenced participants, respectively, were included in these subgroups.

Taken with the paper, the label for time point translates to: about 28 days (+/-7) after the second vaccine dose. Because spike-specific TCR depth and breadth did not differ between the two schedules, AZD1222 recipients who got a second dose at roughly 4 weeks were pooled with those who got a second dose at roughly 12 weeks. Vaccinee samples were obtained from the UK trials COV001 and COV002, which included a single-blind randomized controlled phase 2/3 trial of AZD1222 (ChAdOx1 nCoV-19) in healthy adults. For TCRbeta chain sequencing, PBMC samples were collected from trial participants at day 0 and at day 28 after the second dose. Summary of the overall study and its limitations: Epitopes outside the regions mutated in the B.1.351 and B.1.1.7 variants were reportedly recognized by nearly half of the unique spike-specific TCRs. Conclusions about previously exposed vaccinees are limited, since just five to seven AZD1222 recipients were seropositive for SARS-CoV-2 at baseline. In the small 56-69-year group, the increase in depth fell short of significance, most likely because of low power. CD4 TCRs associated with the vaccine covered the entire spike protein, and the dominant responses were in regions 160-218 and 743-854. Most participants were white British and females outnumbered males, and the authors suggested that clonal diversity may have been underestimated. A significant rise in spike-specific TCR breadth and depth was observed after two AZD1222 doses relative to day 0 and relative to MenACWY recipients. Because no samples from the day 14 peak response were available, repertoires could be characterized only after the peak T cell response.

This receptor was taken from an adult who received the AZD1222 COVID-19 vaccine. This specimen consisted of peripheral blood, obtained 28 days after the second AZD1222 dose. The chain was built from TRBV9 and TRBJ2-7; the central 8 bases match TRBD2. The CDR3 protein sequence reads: CAKRGPGTYEQYF. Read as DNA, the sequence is TGTGCCAAGCGGGGGCCTGGGACCTACGAGCAGTACTTC.